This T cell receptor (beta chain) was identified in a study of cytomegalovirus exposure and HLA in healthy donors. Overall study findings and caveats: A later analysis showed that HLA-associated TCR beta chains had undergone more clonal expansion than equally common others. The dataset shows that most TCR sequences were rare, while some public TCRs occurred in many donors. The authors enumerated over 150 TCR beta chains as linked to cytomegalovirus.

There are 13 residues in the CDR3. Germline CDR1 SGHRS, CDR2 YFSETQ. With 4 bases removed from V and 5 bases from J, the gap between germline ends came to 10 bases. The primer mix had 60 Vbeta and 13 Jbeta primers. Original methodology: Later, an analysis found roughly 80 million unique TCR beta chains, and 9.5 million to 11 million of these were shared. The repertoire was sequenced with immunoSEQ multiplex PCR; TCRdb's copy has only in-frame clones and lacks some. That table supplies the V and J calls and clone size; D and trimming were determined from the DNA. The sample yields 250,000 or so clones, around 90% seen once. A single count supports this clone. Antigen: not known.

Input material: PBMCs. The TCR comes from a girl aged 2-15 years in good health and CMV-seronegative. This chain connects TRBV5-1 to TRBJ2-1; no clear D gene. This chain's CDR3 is CASSELPNNEQFF. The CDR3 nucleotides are TGCGCCAGCAGCGAGCTGCCAAACAATGAGCAGTTCTTC.